This TCR beta chain was sequenced in a study of blood T cell repertoires in COVID-19. Clones were read by immunoSEQ multiplex PCR, and TCRdb kept only the in-frame ones, dropping some. Among approximately 210,000 clones listed, almost 85% were seen once. Germline loops: CDR1 MNHEY, CDR2 SVGAGI. The CDR3 sequence is 16 residues long. V was trimmed by 2 bases and J by 1 base, leaving 12 bases between them. Sequenced sample: peripheral blood. J is TRBJ1-3 and V is TRBV6-5, with no clear D. This sequence was found in a woman aged 50 to 60 with active or convalescent COVID-19. The CDR3 sequence: CASSYGGAESGNTIYF. The CDR3 region has the DNA TGTGCCAGCAGTTACGGTGGAGCGGAGTCTGGAAACACCATATATTTT.